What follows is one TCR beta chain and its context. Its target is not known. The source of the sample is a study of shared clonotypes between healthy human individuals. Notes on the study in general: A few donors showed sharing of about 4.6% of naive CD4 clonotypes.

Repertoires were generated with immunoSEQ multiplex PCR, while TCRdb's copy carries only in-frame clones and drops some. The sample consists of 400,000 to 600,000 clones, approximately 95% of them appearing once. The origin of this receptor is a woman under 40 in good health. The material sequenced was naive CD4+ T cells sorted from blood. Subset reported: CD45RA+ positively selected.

The CDR3 sequence: CAISEGLALYEQYF. Written as DNA, the CDR3 is TGTGCCATCAGTGAAGGTCTCGCTCTCTACGAGCAGTACTTC. This chain links TRBV10-3 with TRBJ2-7; unclear D gene. V was clipped by 3 bases and J by 3 bases, with 12 bases between them. The CDR3 covers 14 residues. Germline CDR1 ENHRY, CDR2 SYGVKD.